This T cell receptor (beta chain) appears in the sequencing data of a study of identical twins. Overall study findings and caveats: Among monozygotic twins, out-of-frame TCR alpha sharing exceeded what models predicted. Out-of-frame alpha sequences shared between twins exhibited an excess of low generation probability.

This clonotype showed up just a few times. Its target is not known. This CDR3 contains 14 residues. With 3 bases clipped from V and 4 bases from J, the junction kept 8 bases outside the gene matches. Per the germline V gene, CDR1 is DFQATT and CDR2 is SNEGSKA (reference sequence). TCRdb analysed the 5' RACE reads with MiXCR anew, one entry per CDR3 protein. In the table there are 400,000 to 650,000 distinct CDR3 sequences, around 20% of which are singletons. This sample was also put to use in a study of T cells expressing NK-cell markers. This second study says: The authors sequenced eight donors, of whom seven were HCMV-seropositive and one was seronegative.

The receptor was isolated from a woman aged 18-29 years in good health. The chain combines TRBV20-1 with TRBJ2-7, with TRBD2 matching 8 bases. Sequencing used CD4+ T cells sorted from blood. CDR3 DNA sequence: TGCAGTGCTAGCCCCAGCGGGAGAGTATACGAGCAGTACTTC. Protein sequence: CSASPSGRVYEQYF.